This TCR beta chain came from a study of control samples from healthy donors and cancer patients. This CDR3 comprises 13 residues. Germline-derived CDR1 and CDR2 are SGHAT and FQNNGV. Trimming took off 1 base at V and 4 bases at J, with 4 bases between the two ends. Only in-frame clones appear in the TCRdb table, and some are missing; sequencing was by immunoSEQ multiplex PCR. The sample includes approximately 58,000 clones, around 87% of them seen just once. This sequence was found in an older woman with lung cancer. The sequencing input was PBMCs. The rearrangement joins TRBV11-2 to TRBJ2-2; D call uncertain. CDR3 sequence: CASSLALTGELFF. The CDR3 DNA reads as TGTGCCAGCAGCTTAGCTCTCACCGGGGAGCTGTTTTTT.